Sequencing of this T cell receptor beta chain was carried out in a study of OX40 agonist ivuxolimab in advanced cancers. Study information: Three dose-escalation patients had partial responses: one with hepatocellular carcinoma and two with cutaneous melanoma. Study-wide results and caveats: The study observed clonal expansion of CD4+ and CD8+ blood T cells by week 6 at 0.1 to 3.0 mg/kg.

For this clone: Its specificity is unknown.

The method was immunoSEQ multiplex PCR; TCRdb's version includes in-frame clones alone and lacks a portion of them. This sample has fewer than 100,000 clones, with approximately 83% found just once. Peripheral blood came from all dose cohorts at three timepoints. The CDR3 loop spans 15 amino acids. Per germline, CDR1 SGHRS and CDR2 YFSETQ. The ends were cut back, 3 bases at V and 1 base at J, with 13 bases in the middle. The rearrangement links TRBV5-1 to TRBJ1-1; D remains ambiguous. The input for sequencing was CD4+ or CD8+ T cells sorted from blood, taken in a trial of the OX40 agonist ivuxolimab. This receptor was obtained from an adult with an advanced solid tumor such as melanoma, head and neck, liver or kidney cancer. The CDR3, as DNA: TGCGCCAGCAGCTCTACCCAAAACAGGAACACTGAAGCTTTCTTT. Translation: CASSSTQNRNTEAFF.